The count of the clone carrying this T cell receptor (beta chain) is one. Antigen: not known. CD8 cells classed as naive were CD45RO-negative and positively selected for CCR7, excluding terminally differentiated effector memory CD45RA+ cells. The data are from a study of shared clonotypes between healthy human individuals. In the study overall: Participating donors consisted of two women and a few men aged 18 to 49. A donor's plate count was three for CD4 naive and three for CD4 memory; CD8 naive had two and CD8 memory one. Study-wide points: Non-shared clonotypes displayed generation probabilities falling below those of clonotypes present in all four donors. Rarefaction showed sorted-subset sequencing was incomplete despite large depth.

With V trimmed by 0 bases and J by 0 bases, 0 bases remained unmatched. There are 16 residues in the CDR3. Germline V CDR1 and CDR2: KGHSH, LQKENI. Assay: immunoSEQ multiplex PCR; the TCRdb copy retains only in-frame clones and omits some. Seen here are hundreds of thousands of clones, roughly 98% observed once, and the top ten hold approximately 0.33%. The sequence was obtained from a man aged 25 to 45 in good health. The sample taken for sequencing was naive CD8+ T cells sorted from blood. The chain combines TRBV18 with TRBJ2-1, with TRBD2 identical over 9 bases. The CDR3 sequence: CASSPPSGGSYNEQFF. In nucleotides, the CDR3 is TGTGCCAGCTCACCACCTAGCGGGGGCTCCTACAATGAGCAGTTCTTC.